Presented here are 26 T cell receptor beta chains from one specimen sequenced in a study of T-cell memory formation after mild COVID-19. MiXCR, run by TCRdb on the 5' RACE reads, gives a single entry per CDR3 protein. The sample has about 400,000 distinct CDR3 sequences; approximately 15% are singletons. Material for sequencing was PBMCs or a T cell subset sorted from them (not recorded which). The receptors were gathered from a young man who had mild COVID-19 (a few samples of this study predate the infection). Cell type and time point are not known.

The chain links TRBV6-5 to TRBJ2-7; tentatively, D is TRBD1 (5 bases). This CDR3 has 14 amino acids. Trimming stripped 7 bases from V and 0 bases from J, with 13 bases between. Germline V CDR1 and CDR2: MNHEY, SVGAGI. DNA of the CDR3: TGTGCCAGCATGGTGTCAGGGCTCTCCTACGAGCAGTACTTC. Protein sequence: CASMVSGLSYEQYF.

V and J are TRBV12-3 or TRBV12-4 and TRBJ2-5; 9 bases map to TRBD1. Germline trimming cut 6 bases from V and 5 bases from J; bases unmatched to any gene: 10. CDR3 length equals 15 residues. The CDR3 protein is CASSPGTGRRETQYF. The CDR3, as DNA: TGTGCCAGCAGCCCCGGGACAGGGAGGCGCGAGACCCAGTACTTC.

The rearrangement joins TRBV2 to TRBJ2-7; tentatively, D is TRBD1 (5 bases). The CDR3 contains 14 residues. V was cut by 6 bases and J by 3 bases, with 15 bases left in between. Germline CDR1 SNHLY, CDR2 FYNNEI. The CDR3 DNA reads TGTGCCAGCAGGGTCCGACCACAGGACTACGAGCAGTACTTC. Its translation: CASRVRPQDYEQYF. The full variable domain, its missing parts supplied by reference TRBV2 and TRBJ2-7, is EPEVTQTPSHQVTQMGQEVILRCVPISNHLYFYWYRQILGQKVEFLVSFYNNEISEKSEIFDDQFSVERPDGSNFTLKIRSTKLEDSAMYFCASRVRPQDYEQYFGPGTRLTVT.

This clonotype was detected a few times. The genes are TRBV28 and TRBJ2-1; 12 nucleotides match TRBD2. The junction had 5 bases not matched to a gene; V was cut back by 6 bases and J by 5 bases. The CDR3 is 15 residues long. CDR1 and CDR2 from the germline V gene are MDHEN and SYDVKM. Here the CDR3 reads CASSLLAGGNNEQFF. The CDR3, as DNA: TGTGCCAGCAGCCTACTAGCGGGGGGCAACAATGAGCAGTTCTTC.

This clonotype was detected only a few times. V usage is TRBV7-6 and J usage is TRBJ2-1; 9 bases align to TRBD1. The V gene's germline CDR1 is SGHVS and CDR2 FNYEAQ. Trimming took 5 bases from V and 15 from J; bases not matched to a gene: 8. The CDR3 runs 12 residues. CDR3 region: CASSEPGQGPFF. The CDR3 nucleotides read TGTGCCAGCAGCGAACCGGGACAGGGCCCGTTCTTC.

This clonotype was found a few times. The chain employs TRBV6-2 or TRBV6-3 and TRBJ1-2, with D possibly TRBD1 on 5 matching bases. The germline V gene has CDR1 MNHEY and CDR2 SVGEGT. Trimming took off 7 bases at V and 4 bases at J, with 13 bases between the two ends. This CDR3 spans 13 amino acids. CDR3 sequence (DNA): TGTGCCAGCATGAGGGGTCGAGGCTATGGCTACACCTTC. Protein sequence: CASMRGRGYGYTF.

This clonotype occurred a few times. The rearrangement joins TRBV5-1 to TRBJ2-7, with 10 bases fitting TRBD1. The CDR3 totals 14 residues. Trimming removed 2 bases from V and 6 bases from J; junction bases left unmatched: 5. Germline V gene lookup returns CDR1 SGHRS and CDR2 YFSETQ. The CDR3 loop is CASSFGTGATEQYV. CDR3 bases: TGCGCCAGCAGCTTTGGGACAGGGGCAACCGAGCAGTACGTC.

The rearrangement links TRBV28 to TRBJ2-4, with D possibly TRBD2 on 6 matching bases. Per germline, CDR1 MDHEN and CDR2 SYDVKM. This CDR3 region has 14 residues. The germline V and J ends were trimmed by 6 bases and 8 bases, with 17 bases remaining between them. The CDR3 sequence is CASSLVGGRHIQYF. The DNA for the CDR3 is TGTGCCAGCAGCTTGGTCGGGGGTCGTCACATTCAGTACTTC.

There are a few counts of this clonotype. This chain uses TRBV7-2 with TRBJ2-3, with TRBD1 as a possible D gene (6 bases). The CDR3 spans 13 residues. Trimming took 7 bases from V and 5 from J, leaving 13 bases between them. Germline V gives CDR1 SGHTA, CDR2 FQGNSA. The CDR3 DNA reads as TGTGCCAGCAACAGGGCAGGAGTAGATACGCAGTATTTT. It is translated as CASNRAGVDTQYF.

This clonotype appeared many times. This chain links TRBV5-1 with TRBJ2-2; D not resolved. Germline values: CDR1 SGHRS, CDR2 YFSETQ. This CDR3 region has 13 residues. Trimming pared 7 bases from V and 2 bases from J, leaving 9 bases between. The CDR3 protein is CASHTGNTGELFF. CDR3 DNA sequence: TGCGCCAGCCATACGGGCAACACCGGGGAGCTGTTTTTT.

In its sample, this clonotype was seen a few times. The rearrangement joins TRBV7-6 to TRBJ1-5; D remains ambiguous. The CDR3 has 17 residues. With 3 bases removed from V and 1 base from J, the gap between germline ends came to 16 bases. The germline V gene has CDR1 SGHVS and CDR2 FNYEAQ. CDR3 in DNA: TGTGCCAGCAGCTTGCTCGCGGCGGACCAAAGCAATCAGCCCCAGCATTTT. It is translated as CASSLLAADQSNQPQHF.

This clonotype occurred many times. The chain uses TRBV12-3 or TRBV12-4 and TRBJ1-1; D gene uncertain. Deletions cut 3 bases from V and 1 base from J, with 6 bases between. This CDR3 has 13 amino acids. DNA of the CDR3: TGTGCCAGCAGTTTTTTAGAGAACACTGAAGCTTTCTTT. Translated: CASSFLENTEAFF.

V usage is TRBV24-1 and J usage is TRBJ2-1, with 8 positions matching TRBD2. CDR3 size: 15 residues. Germline CDR1 is KGHDR and CDR2 is SFDVKD. J was trimmed by 4 bases and V by 7 bases; bases with no gene match: 8. The CDR3 is CATSSIGGGYNEQFF. In DNA, the CDR3 is TGTGCCACCAGCTCTATCGGGGGGGGGTACAATGAGCAGTTCTTC.

The CDR3 is CASSQDRAEQFF. Written as DNA, the CDR3 is TGTGCCAGCAGCCAAGATAGGGCGGAGCAGTTCTTC. The V gene is TRBV3-1, the J gene TRBJ2-1; D gene ambiguous. The CDR3 length is 12 residues. Germline V gives CDR1 LGHDT, CDR2 YNNKEL (reference sequence). Trimming left V 0 bases short and J 10 bases short, with 7 bases between.

This clonotype has only a few counts. V and J are TRBV20-1 and TRBJ1-2, with 10 bases fitting TRBD1. Germline loops: CDR1 DFQATT, CDR2 SNEGSKA (reference sequence). This CDR3 region has 13 residues. The V gene end was trimmed by 0 bases and the J gene end by 9 bases; junction bases not matched to a gene: 4. The CDR3 DNA reads as TGCAGTGCTAGAGATGGGACAGGGGAGTGCTACACCTTC. Translating gives CSARDGTGECYTF.

The rearrangement joins TRBV12-3 or TRBV12-4 to TRBJ1-2; 7 bases are a match to TRBD1. The CDR3 has 15 residues. V trimming: 5 bases; J trimming: 5 bases; junction bases outside the gene matches: 11. The CDR3 coding sequence is TGTGCCAGCAGTACAGGACAGGCCCGGGGGTATGGCTACACCTTC. Protein sequence: CASSTGQARGYGYTF.

The chain couples TRBV18 to TRBJ2-1; D is perhaps TRBD1 (6 bases). The germline gives CDR1 KGHSH, CDR2 LQKENI. This CDR3 spans 16 amino acids. V lost 5 bases to trimming and J lost 7 bases, with 21 bases between them. The CDR3 sequence: CASSSQGRLTRNEQFF. CDR3 DNA sequence: TGTGCCAGCTCATCACAGGGTCGCCTAACGCGGAATGAGCAGTTCTTC. Full variable domain (rest looked up from reference TRBV18 and TRBJ2-1): NAGVMQNPRHLVRRRGQEARLRCSPMKGHSHVYWYRQLPEEGLKFMVYLQKENIIDESGMPKERFSAEFPKEGPSILRIQQVVRGDSAAYFCASSSQGRLTRNEQFFGPGTRLTVL.

This clonotype was counted ten times or more. The V call is TRBV6-5, the J call TRBJ1-5; D is possibly TRBD1 (5 bases). The length of the CDR3 is 12 residues. V was pared by 5 bases and J by 15 bases, with 17 bases between. Germline CDR1 reads MNHEY; CDR2 reads SVGAGI. In DNA, the CDR3 is TGTGCCAGCAGTAACGGCCGGGGACGGCGGCATTTT. Translated: CASSNGRGRRHF.

The chain employs TRBV4-1 and TRBJ1-6; D remains ambiguous. This CDR3 is 14 amino acids long. In germline, CDR1 is MGHRA, CDR2 YSYEKL. With 1 base removed from V and 10 bases from J, the gap between germline ends came to 11 bases. CDR3: CASSQAGADSPLHF. For the CDR3, the DNA is TGCGCCAGCAGCCAAGCCGGTGCTGACTCACCCCTCCACTTT.

The chain has TRBV12-3 or TRBV12-4 and TRBJ1-1; D not resolved. This CDR3 spans 12 amino acids. V shed 4 bases and J shed 6 bases, with 9 bases lying between them. The CDR3 coding sequence is TGTGCCAGCAGTTACGGGGTAGCTGAAGCTTTCTTT. Residues: CASSYGVAEAFF.

The sample holds many counts of this clonotype. CDR3 nucleotides: TGTGCCAGCAGTTTATCGAGCGGGGATAGCACAGATACGCAGTATTTT. It codes for CASSLSSGDSTDTQYF. V is TRBV27 and J is TRBJ2-3; 7 bases line up with TRBD2. Germline V gene lookup returns CDR1 MNHEY and CDR2 SMNVEV (reference sequence). This CDR3 contains 16 residues. The V segment lost 0 bases and the J segment 0 bases; nucleotides outside the gene matches: 3.

The table lists this clonotype with a few counts. This chain uses TRBV2 with TRBJ2-1; the match to TRBD2 covers 15 bases. CDR3 length equals 16 residues. The trim removed 5 bases at V and 5 bases at J, leaving 4 bases unmatched. The germline CDR1 and CDR2 sequences are SNHLY and FYNNEI. The CDR3 is CASSRTSGGVHNEQFF. The DNA for the CDR3 is TGTGCCAGCAGTCGGACTAGCGGGGGGGTTCACAATGAGCAGTTCTTC.

The V and J genes are TRBV7-9 and TRBJ2-3, with D perhaps matching TRBD1 (5 bases). Looked up from germline, CDR1 is SEHNR and CDR2 is FQNEAQ (reference sequence). The CDR3 contains 15 residues. V gave up 5 bases and J gave up 4 bases, with 16 bases separating them. CDR3: CASSPSWGRADTQYF. For the CDR3, the DNA is TGTGCCAGCAGCCCGTCTTGGGGCAGGGCAGATACGCAGTATTTT.

CDR3 nucleotide sequence: TGTGCCAGCAGCTTAGAAGGACCAACGGCCTCAACTAGTTTGAACACTGAAGCTTTCTTT. This sequence encodes CASSLEGPTASTSLNTEAFF. The rearrangement links TRBV7-2 to TRBJ1-1, with unresolved D. V shed 1 base and J shed 0 bases, with 24 bases lying between them. The CDR3 length is 20 residues. Germline CDR1 is SGHTA and CDR2 is FQGNSA.

The rearrangement uses TRBV7-9 and TRBJ1-6; TRBD1 matches at 7 bases. CDR1 and CDR2 (germline): SEHNR, FQNEAQ (reference sequence). The CDR3 contains 15 residues. V dropped 4 bases and J dropped 6; count of bases not matched to a gene: 6. CDR3 protein: CASSSGQYANSPLHF. CDR3 coding DNA: TGTGCCAGCAGCTCGGGACAGTACGCTAATTCACCCCTCCACTTT.

This clonotype was seen only a few times. V and J are TRBV7-3 and TRBJ1-1; the match to TRBD1 covers 10 bases. Trimming cost V 4 bases and J 7 bases; bases outside gene matches: 3. CDR1 and CDR2 from the germline V gene are SGHTA and FQGTGA. This CDR3 is 13 amino acids long. CDR3 in DNA: TGTGCCAGCAGCTCCGGACAGGGGGATGAAGCTTTCTTT. Translated: CASSSGQGDEAFF.